This T cell receptor beta chain was documented in a study of PD-1 blockade in classical Hodgkin lymphoma. Each of the patients experienced relapse following autologous stem cell transplantation, and their brentuximab vedotin exposure differed. Isolated CD8+ T cells were derived from thawed PBMCs through magnetic negative selection. Clones were sequenced by immunoSEQ multiplex PCR, and TCRdb holds only the in-frame ones, with some missing. Of some 2,000 clones in the sample, less than 75% were seen once. Trimming removed 5 bases from V and 7 bases from J, with 14 bases in between. CDR3 length: 14 amino acids. Germline CDR1 is LGHNA and CDR2 is YSLEER.

This receptor was identified in a human donor with classical Hodgkin lymphoma. The chain combines TRBV4-3 with TRBJ2-2; D gene uncertain. The starting material was CD8+ T cells from blood, obtained at baseline. The CDR3 DNA follows: TGCGCCAGCAGCACCTGGGCCAGACACGGGGAGCTGTTTTTT. This encodes CASSTWARHGELFF.